The 6 T cell receptor beta chains reported below all come from one sample, sequenced in a study of cytomegalovirus exposure and HLA in healthy donors. PCR used 60 Vbeta primers and 13 Jbeta primers. This table comes from immunoSEQ multiplex PCR, and its TCRdb copy is limited to in-frame clones, with some not included. This sample carries approximately 68,000 clones, roughly four fifths of them seen once, and the ten largest clones take more than 7%. The material sequenced was PBMCs. The source is a woman under 40 in good health and CMV-seropositive.

This clone came up a few times. V and J are TRBV10-3 and TRBJ1-1, with D hard to call. The V end lost 6 bases, the J end lost 7 bases, and 12 bases lay between the germline ends. Germline-derived CDR1 and CDR2 are ENHRY and SYGVKD. The CDR3 is 12 residues long. The CDR3 DNA reads TGTGCCATCAGAACGTTCCGGGGTGAAGCTTTCTTT. This gives the protein CAIRTFRGEAFF.

This rearrangement joins TRBV30 to TRBJ1-1, with D possibly TRBD1 on 6 matching bases. V shed 3 bases and J shed 9 bases, with 14 bases lying between them. The CDR3 length is 12 residues. From germline, CDR1 is GTSNPN and CDR2 SVGIG (reference sequence). The CDR3 nucleotides are TGTGCCTGGAGCCCAGGGGCAGGAAAAGCTTTCTTT. It yields the protein CAWSPGAGKAFF.

V usage is TRBV7-9 and J usage is TRBJ2-7; 7 nucleotides match TRBD1. V shed 3 bases, J shed 4 bases, and the junction held 6 bases outside the gene matches. The CDR3 sequence is 14 residues long. Germline assignment: CDR1 SEHNR and CDR2 FQNEAQ (reference sequence). The CDR3 region has the DNA TGTGCCAGCAGCTTGAGAGGGACAGAGTACGAGCAGTACTTC. Protein product: CASSLRGTEYEQYF.

The V call is TRBV28, the J call TRBJ2-5, with TRBD1 identical over 9 bases. CDR1 MDHEN and CDR2 SYDVKM come from the germline V gene. The J segment lost 0 bases and the V segment lost 4 bases, leaving 12 bases of the junction unmatched. This CDR3 spans 18 amino acids. CDR3 loop: CASSWGTGLLMYQETQYF. CDR3 DNA: TGTGCCAGCAGTTGGGGGACAGGGCTTCTAATGTACCAAGAGACCCAGTACTTC.

The chain recombines TRBV6-5 with TRBJ2-7; 7 bases line up with TRBD2. The V gene's germline CDR1 is MNHEY and CDR2 SVGAGI. This CDR3 has 16 amino acids. With 2 bases clipped from V and 5 bases from J, the junction kept 12 bases outside the gene matches. In DNA form, the CDR3 reads TGTGCCAGCAGTTACGTGGCGGGGGAGGGCCTCCACGAGCAGTACTTC. Encoded protein: CASSYVAGEGLHEQYF.

The chain carries TRBV28 and TRBJ1-2; D perhaps matches TRBD1 (6 bases). The V gene's germline CDR1 is MDHEN and CDR2 SYDVKM. V lost 5 bases to trimming and J lost 5 bases, with 18 bases between them. The CDR3 contains 15 residues. CDR3 nucleotides: TGTGCCAGCAGTACCCTCGGGGGGGCGCGGTATGGCTACACCTTC. Its protein product is CASSTLGGARYGYTF.